What follows is one T cell receptor (beta chain) and its context. Antigen: not known. The data were taken from a study of T cells after yellow fever vaccination. About the study: Fractions containing few cells were prepared with SMART-Seq v4 Ultra Low Input. Notes on the study in general: The booster response re-showed most primary clones: more than 95% CD4, more than 70% CD8.

One entry per CDR3 protein results from TCRdb running MiXCR on the 5' RACE reads. This sample has 340,000 or so distinct CDR3 sequences; about an eighth occur once, and the top ten carry 2.5% to 4%. The CDR3 spans 14 residues. Between the trimmed V and J ends, which lost 6 bases and 3 bases, there was a span of 14 bases. The sample in question was CD4+ T cells sorted from PBMCs, obtained 15 days after the yellow fever booster vaccination. The chain is built from TRBV12-3 or TRBV12-4 and TRBJ1-2; D possibly corresponds to TRBD1 (6 bases). The sequence was collected from a man aged 18 to 35 who received the YFV17D yellow fever vaccine. In DNA, the CDR3 is TGTGCCAGCAGGTCGCCAGGGGCTCACTATGGCTACACCTTC. Translation gives CASRSPGAHYGYTF.